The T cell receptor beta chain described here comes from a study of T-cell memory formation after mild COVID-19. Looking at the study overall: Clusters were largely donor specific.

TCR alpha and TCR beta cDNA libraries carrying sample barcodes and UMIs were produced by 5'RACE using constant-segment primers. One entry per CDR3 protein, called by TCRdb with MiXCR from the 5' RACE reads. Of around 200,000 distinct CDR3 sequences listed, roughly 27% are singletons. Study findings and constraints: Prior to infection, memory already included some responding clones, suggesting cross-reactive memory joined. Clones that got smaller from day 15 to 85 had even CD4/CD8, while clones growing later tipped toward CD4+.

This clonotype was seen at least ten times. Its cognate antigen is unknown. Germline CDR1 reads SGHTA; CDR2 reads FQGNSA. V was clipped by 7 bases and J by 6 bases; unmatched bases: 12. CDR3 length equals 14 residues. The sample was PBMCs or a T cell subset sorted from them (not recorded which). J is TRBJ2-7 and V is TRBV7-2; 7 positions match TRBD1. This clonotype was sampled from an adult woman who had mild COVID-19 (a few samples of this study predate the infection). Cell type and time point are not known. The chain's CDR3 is CASTPREGAAEQYF. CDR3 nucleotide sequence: TGTGCCAGCACGCCCCGAGAGGGGGCGGCCGAGCAGTACTTC.